This TCR beta chain is drawn from a study of blood T cell repertoires in COVID-19. Study at large: COVID-19 samples collected from the United States, Italy and Spain covered acute and convalescent phases. Sources were T cells, B-cell-depleted T cells, or PBMCs; the material itself was cDNA or gDNA.

TCRdb's copy holds only in-frame clones and misses some; the assay was immunoSEQ multiplex PCR. The table has tens of thousands of clones, about 87% seen once. The sample taken for sequencing was peripheral blood. This clonotype was sampled from a man older than 75 with active COVID-19.

The CDR3 sequence is CASSGETSGTYNEQFF. DNA of the CDR3: TGTGCCAGCAGTGGGGAGACTAGCGGAACCTACAATGAGCAGTTCTTC. The chain links TRBV25-1 to TRBJ2-1; 9 bases are shared with TRBD2. This CDR3 is 16 amino acids long. V shed 4 bases, J shed 2 bases, and the junction held 6 bases outside the gene matches. The germline V gene has CDR1 MGHDK and CDR2 SYGVNS.